This T cell receptor (beta chain) appears in the sequencing data of a study of T cell responses to AZD1222 COVID-19 vaccine (dated by TCRdb to the early 2020s). Regarding the research as a whole: Because spike-specific TCR depth and breadth did not differ between the two schedules, AZD1222 recipients who got a second dose at roughly 4 weeks were pooled with those who got a second dose at roughly 12 weeks. A total of 233 trial participants underwent TCR sequencing, of whom approximately 210 received two doses of AZD1222 and about 25 received two doses of the MenACWY control vaccine. Trial participants were enrolled by age into subgroups of 18-55, 56-69 and 70-plus years, and roughly 150, 30 and 60 TCR-sequenced participants, respectively, were included in these subgroups. The study at large found these results: Reportedly, almost half of the unique spike-specific TCRs recognized epitopes lying outside the regions that are mutated in the B.1.351 and B.1.1.7 variants. Conclusions about previously exposed vaccinees are limited, since just a handful of AZD1222 recipients were seropositive for SARS-CoV-2 at baseline. Vaccine-associated CD4 TCRs spanned the whole spike protein, with dominant responses in regions 160-218 and 743-854. The 56-69-year group was small, and its depth increase did not reach significance, likely because of low power. After two AZD1222 doses, spike-specific TCR breadth and depth were significantly higher than at day 0 and than in MenACWY recipients. Most participants were white British and females outnumbered males, and the authors suggested that clonal diversity may have been underestimated. Because no samples from the day 14 peak response were available, repertoires could be characterized only after the peak T cell response.

The CDR3 starts with the cysteine, ends with the phenylalanine, and has 19 residues. Of the read, only the CDR3 DNA is kept; its 57 bases are in frame from base 1. V lost 2 bases and J lost 1 base; the stretch between them is 23 bases long. CDR1 is given as SGHTA and CDR2 as FQGNSA, both from the germline V gene. The time point label corresponds to: baseline before first vaccination. The vaccinee samples were drawn from two UK trials, COV001 and COV002, one of which was a single-blind randomized controlled phase 2/3 trial testing AZD1222 (ChAdOx1 nCoV-19) in healthy adults. For TCRbeta chain sequencing, PBMC samples from trial participants were taken at day 0 and at day 28 after the second dose. The CDR3 regions of human TCRbeta chains were analyzed by immunosequencing. The paper's data handling went like this. Repertoire TCRs were matched against a reference library of SARS-CoV-2-specific TCRs generated with the MIRA antigen-specificity platform. Breadth meant the fraction of unique TCRs that were SARS-CoV-2-associated, whereas depth meant the fraction of total T cells that were SARS-CoV-2-associated. Using the MIRA data, every spike-specific TCR was mapped to the spike region that the TCR reacted to and assigned to either a CD4 or a CD8 class. Log10-transformed breadth and depth values were compared by one-way ANOVA with Sidak's multiple comparisons tests. This immuneACCESS table, as held by TCRdb, lists in-frame sequences with V and J called but not all clones. Of the missing ones, under half trace to an unresolved V gene in checked studies; the others have no known cause. From that table come the V and J calls and clone size; the DNA was used to work out D and trimming. The sample data list fewer than 120,000 clones, and approximately 85% of these were observed just once. The ten largest account for 4% to 5% of the sample.

As for this clone: Its antigen is unknown. The input lacks base qualities; no much larger clone sits a single base away.

The sample was peripheral blood, taken on day 0 of AZD1222 vaccination. The clonotype comes from an adult in good health. The sequence links TRBV7-2 to TRBJ1-1; perhaps TRBD1 is the D gene, with 5 bases matching. The CDR3: CASSLRGASNFRGNTEAFF. The nucleotides read TGTGCCAGCAGCTTACGCGGGGCATCGAATTTCCGGGGGAACACTGAAGCTTTCTTT.